This TCR beta chain was retrieved from a study of cytomegalovirus exposure and HLA in healthy donors. PCR amplification relied on 60 Vbeta primers (plus 13 Jbeta primers). Repertoires were generated with immunoSEQ multiplex PCR, while TCRdb's copy carries only in-frame clones and drops some. This sample carries over 100,000 clones, 60% to 80% of them seen once, and the ten largest clones take 2% to 2.5%. CDR3 length equals 15 residues. Per germline, CDR1 MGHRA and CDR2 YSYEKL. Losses at the gene ends were 3 bases for V and 6 bases for J; bases not matched to a gene: 5. This sequence was found in a human donor in good health. The sample was PBMCs. The gene calls are TRBV4-1 and TRBJ1-5, with 10 positions matching TRBD1. For the CDR3, the DNA is TGCGCCAGCAGCCAGGGACAGGGGTCCAGTCAGCCCCAGCATTTT. Encoded protein: CASSQGQGSSQPQHF.